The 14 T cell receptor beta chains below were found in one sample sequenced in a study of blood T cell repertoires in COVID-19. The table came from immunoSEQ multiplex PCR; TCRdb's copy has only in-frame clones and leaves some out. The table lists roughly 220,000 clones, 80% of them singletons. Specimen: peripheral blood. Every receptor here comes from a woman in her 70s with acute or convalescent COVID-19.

CDR3 protein: CASSQGAKGKKLFF. The CDR3 coding sequence is TGCGCCAGCAGCCAGGGGGCTAAGGGGAAAAAACTGTTTTTT. This chain joins TRBV4-1 and TRBJ1-4; possible D gene TRBD1, 6 bases. CDR1 is MGHRA and CDR2 is YSYEKL in the germline V gene. The CDR3 has 14 residues. V was cut by 3 bases and J by 9 bases, with 14 bases left in between.

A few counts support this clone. The CDR3 region is CASSPDRTSGSNNEQFF. DNA of the CDR3: TGTGCCAGCAGTCCAGATAGGACTAGCGGGTCCAACAATGAGCAGTTCTTC. This chain uses TRBV28 with TRBJ2-1; 11 bases fit TRBD2. Per the germline V gene, CDR1 is MDHEN and CDR2 is SYDVKM. The CDR3 spans 17 residues. Trimming took 5 bases from V and 5 from J; bases not matched to a gene: 11. The whole variable domain, filled in from reference TRBV28 and TRBJ2-1, reads DVKVTQSSRYLVKRTGEKVFLECVQDMDHENMFWYRQDPGLGLRLIYFSYDVKMKEKGDIPEGYSVSREKKERFSLILESASTNQTSMYLCASSPDRTSGSNNEQFFGPGTRLTVL.

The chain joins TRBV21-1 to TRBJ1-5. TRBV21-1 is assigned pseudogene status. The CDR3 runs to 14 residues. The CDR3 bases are TGTGCCAGCAGCAACGGGGGGAGCAATCAGCCCCAGCATTTT. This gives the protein CASSNGGSNQPQHF.

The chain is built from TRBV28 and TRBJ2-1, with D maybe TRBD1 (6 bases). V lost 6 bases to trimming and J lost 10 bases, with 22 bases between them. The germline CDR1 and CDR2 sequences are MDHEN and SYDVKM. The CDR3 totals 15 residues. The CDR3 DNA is TGTGCCAGCAGCCACCCGACAGGTTGGAAGGGCGAGCAGTTCTTC. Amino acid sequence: CASSHPTGWKGEQFF.

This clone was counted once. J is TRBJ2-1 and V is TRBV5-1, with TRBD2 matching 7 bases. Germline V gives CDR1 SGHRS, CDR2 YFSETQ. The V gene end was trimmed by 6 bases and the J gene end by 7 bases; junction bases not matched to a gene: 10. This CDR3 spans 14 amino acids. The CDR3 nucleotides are TGCGCCAGCACGTCGGGAGGCCCAAGGAATGAGCAGTTCTTC. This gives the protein CASTSGGPRNEQFF.

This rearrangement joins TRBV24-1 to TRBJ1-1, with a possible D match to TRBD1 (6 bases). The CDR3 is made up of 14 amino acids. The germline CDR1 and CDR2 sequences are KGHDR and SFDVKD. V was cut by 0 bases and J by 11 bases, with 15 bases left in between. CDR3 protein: CATSDLNRVGCAFF. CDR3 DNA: TGTGCCACCAGTGATTTGAACAGGGTTGGGTGCGCTTTCTTT.

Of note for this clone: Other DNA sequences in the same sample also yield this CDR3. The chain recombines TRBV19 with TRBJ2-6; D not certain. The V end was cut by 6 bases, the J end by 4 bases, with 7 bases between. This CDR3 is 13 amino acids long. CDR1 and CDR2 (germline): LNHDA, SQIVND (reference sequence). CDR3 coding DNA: TGTGCCAGTAGCCCTTCCGGGGCCAACGTCCTGACTTTC. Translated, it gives CASSPSGANVLTF.

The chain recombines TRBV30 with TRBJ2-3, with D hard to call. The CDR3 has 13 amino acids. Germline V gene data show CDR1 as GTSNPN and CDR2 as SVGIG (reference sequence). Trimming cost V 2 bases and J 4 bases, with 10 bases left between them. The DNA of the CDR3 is TGTGCCTGGAGTCCCGGTAATGCAGATACGCAGTATTTT. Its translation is CAWSPGNADTQYF.

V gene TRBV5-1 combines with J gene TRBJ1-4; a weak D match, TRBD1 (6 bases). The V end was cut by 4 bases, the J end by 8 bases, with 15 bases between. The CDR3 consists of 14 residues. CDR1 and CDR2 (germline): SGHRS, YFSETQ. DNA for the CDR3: TGCGCCAGCAGCACTTCAGGGGAAAAGGAAAAACTGTTTTTT. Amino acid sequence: CASSTSGEKEKLFF.

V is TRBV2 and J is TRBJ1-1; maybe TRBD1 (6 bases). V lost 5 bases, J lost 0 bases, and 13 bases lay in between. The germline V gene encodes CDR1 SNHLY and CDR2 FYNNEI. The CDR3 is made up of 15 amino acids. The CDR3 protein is CASSPLQGLNTEAFF. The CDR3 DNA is TGTGCCAGCAGTCCCCTACAGGGTCTGAACACTGAAGCTTTCTTT.

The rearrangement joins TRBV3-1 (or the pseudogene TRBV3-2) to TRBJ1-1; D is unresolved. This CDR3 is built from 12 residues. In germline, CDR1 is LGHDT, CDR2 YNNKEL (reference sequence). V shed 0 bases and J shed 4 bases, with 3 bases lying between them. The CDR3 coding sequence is TGTGCCAGCAGCCAAGAGAGCACTGAAGCTTTCTTT. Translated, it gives CASSQESTEAFF.

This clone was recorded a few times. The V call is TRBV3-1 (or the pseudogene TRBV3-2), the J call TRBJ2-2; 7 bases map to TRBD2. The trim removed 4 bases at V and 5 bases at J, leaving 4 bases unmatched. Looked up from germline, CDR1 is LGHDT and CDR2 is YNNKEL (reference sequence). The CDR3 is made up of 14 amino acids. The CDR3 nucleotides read TGTGCCAGCAGCCTGCGGGAGATTACCGGGGAGCTGTTTTTT. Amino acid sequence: CASSLREITGELFF.

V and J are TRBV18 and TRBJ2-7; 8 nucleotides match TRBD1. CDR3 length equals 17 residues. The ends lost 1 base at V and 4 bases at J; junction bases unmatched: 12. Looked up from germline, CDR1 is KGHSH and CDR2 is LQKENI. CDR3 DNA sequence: TGTGCCAGCTCACCACTTCCCGCGACAGGGGCAAGGTACGAGCAGTACTTC. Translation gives CASSPLPATGARYEQYF.

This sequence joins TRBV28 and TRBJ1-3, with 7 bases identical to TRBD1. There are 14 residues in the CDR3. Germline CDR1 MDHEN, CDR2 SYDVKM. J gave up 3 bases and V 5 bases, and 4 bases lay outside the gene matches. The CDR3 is CASSTTGLGNTIYF. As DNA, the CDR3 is TGTGCCAGCAGTACGACAGGGCTTGGAAACACCATATATTTT.